This T cell receptor beta chain was sequenced during a study of patients and donors after allogeneic stem cell transplantation. This CDR3 region has 15 residues. The V gene's germline CDR1 is MGHRA and CDR2 YSYEKL. Trimming removed 0 bases from V and 7 bases from J; junction bases left unmatched: 6. TCRdb re-derived calls from the RT-PCR reads in MiXCR, one entry per CDR3 protein. The profile shows a few hundred thousand distinct CDR3 sequences, around two fifths of them singletons. This chain joins TRBV4-1 and TRBJ1-5, with 7 bases that match TRBD1. The sample taken for sequencing was blood, either unsorted or a sorted T cell fraction (not recorded which). This TCR was recovered from a human donor who was either an allogeneic HSCT recipient or a stem cell or donor lymphocyte infusion donor (not recorded which). It is not recorded whose cells these are; they may come from a transplant donor. CDR3 amino acids: CASSQDGQGGQPQHF. The CDR3 bases are TGCGCCAGCAGCCAAGATGGTCAGGGGGGACAGCCCCAGCATTTT.